This T cell receptor (beta chain) was profiled in a study of T cell clonality in common variable immunodeficiency. Overall study findings and caveats: Compared with controls, CVID subjects had fewer shared TCRbeta clones.

TCRdb's table, derived via immunoSEQ multiplex PCR, lists solely in-frame clones and lacks some. This repertoire holds approximately 40,000 clones, and none appear only once. This clone was counted many times. Its target is not known. The read falls 3 residues short of the CDR3 end, and the missing part is taken from the germline J gene. V gave up 7 bases and J gave up 2 bases; unmatched junction bases: 7. This CDR3 has 16 residues. CDR1 is SGHTA, CDR2 FQGTGA, per germline. This TCR was sampled from a person aged 18 to 70 in good health. V is TRBV7-3 and J is TRBJ2-2; 10 bases fit TRBD2. Source material: peripheral blood mononuclear cells. This chain's CDR3 is CASTLLAGGNTGELFF. The sequenced CDR3 bases are TGTGCCAGCACCCTTTTAGCGGGGGGAAACACCGGGGAG.